This entry is about one TCR beta chain. Only a few counts were recorded for this clone. Its antigen is not yet known. Base quality data are lacking; no much larger clone is found one base away. The collaborating institutions used their own protocols to collect whole blood in K2EDTA tubes. For TCRbeta analysis, collaborator samples were shipped as frozen whole blood, as isolated PBMCs, or as DNA extracted from either sample type. This sample is part of a study of blood T cell repertoires in COVID-19 (dated by TCRdb to 2018 to 2021). Describing the broader study: Samples covering the acute and convalescent phases of COVID-19 were provided by collaborators in the United States, Italy and Spain. The prospective study material was composed of cDNA or gDNA derived from T cells, B-cell-depleted T cells, or PBMCs. The dataset comprised deeply sampled blood TCRbeta repertoires from subjects exposed to, actively infected with, or recovered from COVID-19. The repertoires were released in a freely available public database meant as a resource for research on the immune response to SARS-CoV-2. The samples were drawn from two sources: the first 160 participants of the ongoing ImmuneRACE study, and some 1,300 subjects contributed by 6 global collaborators. Nearly every sample came with metadata listing a de-identified subject ID, COVID-19 status, age in years and sex. Where available, HLA class I and class II types were obtained from metadata supplied by the sample provider rather than from assay-based typing. Findings and caveats that apply to the study as a whole: Clinical and demographic metadata were provided uncurated, with the amount varying by source and participant.

TCRbeta CDR3 regions were amplified from genomic DNA using the immunoSEQ Assay, a bias-controlled multiplex PCR. On the authors' methods: Within the assay, amplification of reference gene primers was used to estimate how many nucleated cells each sample contained. To quantify the absolute abundance of each unique TCRbeta CDR3 rearrangement, sequence reads were collapsed and filtered. Productive Simpson clonality was computed per sample as the square root of Simpson's diversity index over productive rearrangements. Drawn from immuneACCESS, this table holds only the in-frame rearrangements with V and J called that TCRdb kept. Clones are partly lost; checked studies trace under half to an unresolved V gene and leave the rest unexplained. The V and J calls and clone size were taken over from that table, and D and trimming were inferred from the DNA. The table for this sample lists about 120,000 clones; approximately 82% of them were counted only once. The ten largest clones take up 12% of the sample.

CDR3 length: 16 amino acids, cysteine to phenylalanine. Kept here is only the CDR3 DNA, which spans 48 bases and is read in frame from base 1. The germline V gene yields MGHDK for CDR1 and SYGVNS for CDR2. Trimming costs V 4 bases and J 0 bases, and their ends lie 15 bases apart. The sample was peripheral blood. The chain joins TRBV25-1 to TRBJ1-1; no confident D gene assignment can be made. This clonotype was sampled from a man between 60 and 75 years old with acute or convalescent COVID-19. The encoded CDR3 is CASSAHLGGLNTEAFF. The DNA reads as follows: TGTGCCAGCAGTGCCCACTTGGGAGGGCTGAACACTGAAGCTTTCTTT.